These 19 T cell receptor beta chains came from one sample sequenced in a study (dated by TCRdb to about 2015). The library was generated by 5' RACE. This sample was sequenced with an Illumina MiSeq. TCRdb reworked the public reads: Q25 trimming with fastp, MiXCR clone assembly, productive beta chains retained. Entries are consolidated by CDR3 protein sequence, retaining the most common genes and DNA. The sample table shows under 35,000 distinct CDR3 sequences, and about a quarter are seen once. Around 4% of the sample is taken by the ten largest. Sequencing was carried out using naive CD4+ T cells sorted from a lymph node. Interpreted using the paper, the cell subset or site label stands for: naive CD4+ T cells, CD4+CD45RA+CD25-. These receptors were taken from a female donor with breast cancer.

The CDR3 nucleotides are TGTGCCAGCAGTTACTCGAAGCGGCTAGCGGGAGGTTTAAATGAGCAGTTCTTC. Amino acid sequence: CASSYSKRLAGGLNEQFF. The chain recombines TRBV6-2 or TRBV6-3 with TRBJ2-1; 11 bases are shared with TRBD2. Germline trimming cut 0 bases from V and 7 bases from J; bases unmatched to any gene: 11. Germline V lookup: CDR1 MNHEY, CDR2 SVGEGT. CDR3 length: 18 amino acids.

This clonotype rates as medium-sized. The chain uses TRBV27 and TRBJ1-2; D perhaps matches TRBD1 (6 bases). From germline, CDR1 is MNHEY and CDR2 SMNVEV (reference sequence). Trimming left V 2 bases short and J 7 bases short, with 17 bases between. The CDR3 consists of 15 residues. The CDR3 loop is CASSLQLGGAGGYTF. Here the CDR3 DNA reads TGTGCCAGCAGTTTACAGCTGGGGGGCGCGGGTGGCTACACCTTC.

A remark on this clonotype: An end of the junction does not agree with germline; a read error may underlie this. This chain uses TRBV5-1 with TRBJ2-7, with 9 bases fitting TRBD2. Germline CDR1 and CDR2: SGHRS and YFSETQ. This CDR3 spans 16 amino acids. The CDR3 reads CASSWILSGSSYKQYF. CDR3 DNA sequence: TGCGCCAGCAGCTGGATCCTTAGCGGGAGCTCCTACAAGCAGTACTTC.

This clonotype was seen just once. A much more abundant neighbour one base away suggests this may be a read error. This rearrangement joins TRBV29-1 to TRBJ1-2, with D perhaps matching TRBD1 (5 bases). The CDR3 has 13 residues. Germline V gene data show CDR1 as SQVTM and CDR2 as ANQGSEA. The CDR3 region is CNVSHQGDYGYTF. The CDR3 DNA follows: TGCAACGTTTCTCACCAGGGCGACTATGGCTACACCTTC.

This rearrangement joins TRBV3-1 to TRBJ2-7, with D perhaps TRBD1 (6 bases). CDR3 size: 14 residues. Trimming removed 5 bases at V and 0 bases at J, with 11 bases between. Germline CDR1 reads LGHDT; CDR2 reads YNNKEL (reference sequence). This CDR3 reads CASSIRQVSYEQYF. In DNA form, the CDR3 reads TGTGCCAGCAGCATCAGACAGGTCTCCTACGAGCAGTACTTC.

For the CDR3, the DNA is TGCAGTGCCCCGGGACAGGGGGCGTTGGGGGCTGGAGCTTTCTTT. Its protein is CSAPGQGALGAGAFF. The rearrangement joins TRBV20-1 to TRBJ1-1, with 12 bases lining up with TRBD1. The CDR3 has 15 amino acids. The germline V gene encodes CDR1 DFQATT and CDR2 SNEGSKA (reference sequence). The junction had 15 bases not matched to a gene; V was cut back by 6 bases and J by 10 bases.

There are a few counts of this clonotype. The V and J genes are TRBV27 and TRBJ1-2; D perhaps matches TRBD1 (6 bases). Germline V gives CDR1 MNHEY, CDR2 SMNVEV (reference sequence). Trimming removed 4 bases from V and 6 bases from J, with 12 bases in between. The CDR3 has 13 residues. The CDR3, as DNA: TGTGCCAGCAGTTGGGGGCGGGGGCATGGCTACACCTTC. This gives the protein CASSWGRGHGYTF.

Of note for this clonotype: One end of the junction fails to match germline, which may point to a read error. The rearrangement links TRBV5-1 to TRBJ2-1; tentatively, D is TRBD1 (5 bases). Germline CDR1 reads SGHRS; CDR2 reads YFSETQ. CDR3 length: 14 amino acids. The CDR3 nucleotides are TGCGCCAGCGGCTTGCTCGCCACAGGCAATGAGCAGTTCTTC. Residues: CASGLLATGNEQFF.

This clonotype counts as medium-sized (0.01 to 0.1%). This chain links TRBV6-1 with TRBJ2-7; D call uncertain. The V gene's germline CDR1 is MNHNS and CDR2 SASEGT. The germline V and J ends were trimmed by 8 bases and 3 bases, with 11 bases remaining between them. The CDR3 runs 12 residues. CDR3 in amino acids: CASANSHYEQYF. CDR3 coding DNA: TGTGCCAGCGCAAACTCTCACTACGAGCAGTACTTC.

Concerning this clonotype: A read error may produce the germline difference seen at one junction end. CDR3 sequence: CASSLVTSGGQRNTGKLFF. The CDR3 DNA reads TGTGCCAGCAGTCTTGTGACTAGCGGGGGGCAAAGGAACACCGGGAAGCTGTTTTTT. V gene TRBV9 combines with J gene TRBJ2-2, with TRBD2 matching 13 bases. Germline lookup yields CDR1 SGDLS and CDR2 YYNGEE. This CDR3 contains 19 residues.

Comments on this clonotype: The junction departs from germline at one end; a sequencing error may be responsible. The gene calls are TRBV5-1 and TRBJ1-1; 7 bases agree with TRBD1. CDR1 and CDR2 from the germline V gene are SGHRS and YFSETQ. This CDR3 contains 14 residues. The DNA of the CDR3 is TGCACCAGCAGCTGGGGACAGTCGGGCACTGAAGCTTTCTTT. It specifies CTSSWGQSGTEAFF.

This clonotype turned up a few times. The CDR3 reads CASSQEGTGGAGGYTF. For the CDR3, the DNA is TGTGCCAGCAGCCAAGAAGGGACAGGGGGCGCCGGGGGCTACACCTTC. The gene calls are TRBV3-1 and TRBJ1-2; TRBD1 matches at 12 bases. V was clipped by 0 bases and J by 8 bases; unmatched bases: 7. The germline CDR1 and CDR2 sequences are LGHDT and YNNKEL (reference sequence). The CDR3 covers 16 residues. Together with reference TRBV3-1 and TRBJ1-2, the CDR3 gives the full variable domain: DTAVSQTPKYLVTQMGNDKSIKCEQNLGHDTMYWYKQDSKKFLKIMFSYNNKELIINETVPNRFSPKSPDKAHLNLHINSLELGDSAVYFCASSQEGTGGAGGYTFGSGTRLTVV.

This chain connects TRBV5-1 to TRBJ2-7; possibly TRBD2 for D (5 bases). The germline CDR1 and CDR2 sequences are SGHRS and YFSETQ. This CDR3 has 15 residues. The V end was cut by 1 base, the J end by 1 base, with 12 bases between. CDR3 region: CASSLSSWESYEQYF. The CDR3 nucleotides are TGCGCCAGCAGCTTGTCCTCGTGGGAGTCCTACGAGCAGTACTTC.

This clonotype was counted at least ten times. The J gene is TRBJ2-1, the V gene TRBV10-3, with unresolved D. Looked up from germline, CDR1 is ENHRY and CDR2 is SYGVKD. This CDR3 has 13 residues. Trimming took off 5 bases at V and 3 bases at J, with 8 bases between the two ends. This chain's CDR3 is CAISPRDYNEQFF. CDR3 sequence (DNA): TGTGCCATCAGTCCCAGAGACTACAATGAGCAGTTCTTC.

For this clonotype: This sequence may be a read error, since a much larger clone differs from it by one base. The CDR3 sequence: CAGSGGVNTEAFF. CDR3 in DNA: TGTGCCGGCAGTGGTGGAGTGAACACTGAAGCTTTCTTT. The chain recombines TRBV12-3 or TRBV12-4 with TRBJ1-1; D is undetermined. This CDR3 is 13 amino acids long.

This clonotype was picked up one time. The chain links TRBV3-1 to TRBJ1-3; a weak D match, TRBD1 (6 bases). CDR1 is LGHDT and CDR2 is YNNKEL in the germline V gene (reference sequence). The CDR3 loop spans 18 amino acids. V was shortened by 6 bases and J by 0 bases, with 21 bases between the two germline ends. The CDR3 loop reads CASRRPGHSPPSGNTIYF. The CDR3, as DNA: TGTGCCAGCAGGCGACCGGGACATAGCCCACCCTCTGGAAACACCATATATTTT.

The chain links TRBV7-9 to TRBJ2-7, with a weak D call TRBD1 (6 bases). CDR1 and CDR2 (germline): SEHNR, FQNEAQ (reference sequence). The length of the CDR3 is 11 residues. V lost 5 bases to trimming and J lost 9 bases, with 11 bases between them. Here the CDR3 DNA reads TGTGCCAGCAGCAAAGAGGGGGTGCAGTACTTC. This gives the protein CASSKEGVQYF.

This chain joins TRBV7-2 and TRBJ2-5; 7 nucleotides agree with TRBD1. J gave up 5 bases and V 5 bases, and 14 bases lay outside the gene matches. Germline V gives CDR1 SGHTA, CDR2 FQGNSA. The CDR3 is made up of 16 amino acids. The CDR3 DNA follows: TGTGCCAGCAGCGTCCCTAGAGGGACCAGGGGGGAGACCCAGTACTTC. Protein sequence: CASSVPRGTRGETQYF.

J is TRBJ1-1 and V is TRBV12-3 or TRBV12-4; D gene ambiguous. Deletions cut 3 bases from V and 4 bases from J, with 9 bases between. The CDR3 covers 13 residues. The CDR3 region has the DNA TGTGCCAGCAGTTTTGCAAGGACCACTGAAGCTTTCTTT. Its translation: CASSFARTTEAFF.